The 14 T cell receptor beta chains given below trace back to one sample, sequenced in a study of T cells after yellow fever vaccination. TCRdb re-analysed the 5' RACE reads in MiXCR, keeping a single row per CDR3 protein. The sample consists of hundreds of thousands of distinct CDR3 sequences, less than 20% of them appearing once. The input for sequencing was PBMCs, taken 5 days after the first yellow fever vaccination. The source of these receptors is a man aged 18 to 35 who received the YFV17D yellow fever vaccine.

This clonotype has a handful of counts. The chain employs TRBV20-1 and TRBJ2-7; the D gene is possibly TRBD1 (5 bases). Trimming cost V 6 bases and J 6 bases, with 15 bases left between them. The CDR3 totals 12 residues. Germline V gene lookup returns CDR1 DFQATT and CDR2 SNEGSKA (reference sequence). As DNA, the CDR3 is TGCAGTGCCGTACCCCACAGGCTCGAGCAGTACTTC. Its protein is CSAVPHRLEQYF.

This clonotype was counted a few times. The rearrangement links TRBV6-2 or TRBV6-3 to TRBJ2-1, with TRBD2 as a possible D gene (7 bases). Germline CDR1 reads MNHEY; CDR2 reads SVGEGT. Trimming pared 3 bases from V and 4 bases from J, leaving 13 bases between. The CDR3 runs 15 residues. The CDR3 here is CASSYRRGPYNEQFF. In DNA, the CDR3 is TGTGCCAGCAGTTATCGGCGGGGGCCTTACAATGAGCAGTTCTTC.

This clonotype was detected a few times. The chain links TRBV5-6 to TRBJ2-5; TRBD1 aligns across 9 bases. The CDR3 spans 18 residues. The J segment lost 4 bases and the V segment lost 2 bases, leaving 15 bases of the junction unmatched. Germline loops: CDR1 SGHDT, CDR2 YYEEEE. CDR3 nucleotide sequence: TGTGCCAGCAGCTTACAGGGGGCGGACCTGCGTTGGGCAGAGACCCAGTACTTC. The encoded protein is CASSLQGADLRWAETQYF. The variable domain in full, completed from reference TRBV5-6 and TRBJ2-5, reads DAGVTQSPTHLIKTRGQQVTLRCSPKSGHDTVSWYQQALGQGPQFIFQYYEEEERQRGNFPDRFSGHQFPNYSSELNVNALLLGDSALYLCASSLQGADLRWAETQYFGPGTRLLVL.

In nucleotides, the CDR3 is TGTGCCAGCAGTTTGGACAGGGGGCTACCCTCTGGGGCCAACGTCCTGACTTTC. This sequence encodes CASSLDRGLPSGANVLTF. The chain combines TRBV12-3 or TRBV12-4 with TRBJ2-6; 11 bases map to TRBD1. The CDR3 covers 18 residues. With 3 bases clipped from V and 0 bases from J, the junction kept 4 bases outside the gene matches.

This chain joins TRBV11-2 and TRBJ2-7, with D possibly TRBD1 on 5 matching bases. Looked up from germline, CDR1 is SGHAT and CDR2 is FQNNGV. The CDR3 sequence is 12 residues long. V lost 4 bases to trimming and J lost 6 bases, with 10 bases between them. Here the CDR3 DNA reads TGTGCCAGCAGCTCCAGGGTACGCGAGCAGTACGTC. Protein product: CASSSRVREQYV.

This sequence joins TRBV3-1 and TRBJ1-2; D may be TRBD1 (5 bases). The ends were cut back, 5 bases at V and 6 bases at J, with 16 bases in the middle. The CDR3 spans 14 residues. Germline V gives CDR1 LGHDT, CDR2 YNNKEL (reference sequence). In DNA form, the CDR3 reads TGTGCCAGCAGCTTTGGGACGGGCCTTGATGGCTACACCTTC. It encodes CASSFGTGLDGYTF.

This clonotype was counted between two and nine times. This chain uses TRBV9 with TRBJ1-6; D ambiguous. The CDR3 has 14 amino acids. Germline V gene lookup returns CDR1 SGDLS and CDR2 YYNGEE. V lost 0 bases, J lost 7 bases, and 8 bases lay in between. The CDR3 protein is CASSVGTGNSPLHF. Here the CDR3 DNA reads TGTGCCAGCAGCGTAGGAACGGGGAATTCACCCCTCCACTTT.

This clonotype was observed a handful of times. The CDR3: CASSRLAGGSISYNEQFF. For the CDR3, the DNA is TGTGCCAGTTCCCGACTAGCGGGGGGCTCGATCTCCTACAATGAGCAGTTCTTC. J is TRBJ2-1 and V is TRBV19; 13 bases map to TRBD2. With 8 bases clipped from V and 0 bases from J, the junction kept 10 bases outside the gene matches. The CDR3 is 18 amino acids. Germline CDR1 LNHDA, CDR2 SQIVND (reference sequence).

This sequence joins TRBV4-1 and TRBJ1-1; tentative D call: TRBD1 (6 bases). V gave up 4 bases and J gave up 7 bases, with 13 bases separating them. In germline, CDR1 is MGHRA, CDR2 YSYEKL. This CDR3 comprises 13 residues. As DNA, the CDR3 is TGCGCCAGCAGCCTCTCCCGGACAGTTGAAGCTTTCTTT. This gives the protein CASSLSRTVEAFF.

At least ten counts were recorded for this clonotype. This chain uses TRBV7-2 with TRBJ1-6; D unclear. CDR3 length: 12 residues. Germline V gene lookup returns CDR1 SGHTA and CDR2 FQGNSA. Trimming took 6 bases from V and 10 from J, leaving 10 bases between them. CDR3 nucleotides: TGTGCCAGCAGAGCGCAAGGGTCACCCCTCCACTTT. Translated, it gives CASRAQGSPLHF.

V and J are TRBV12-3 or TRBV12-4 and TRBJ2-5, with 8 bases matching TRBD2. The J segment lost 4 bases and the V segment lost 7 bases, leaving 5 bases of the junction unmatched. The CDR3 spans 13 residues. CDR3 DNA: TGTGCCAGCAATCTCGGGGGGGTAGAGACCCAGTACTTC. It specifies CASNLGGVETQYF.

This clonotype was observed a few times. This chain connects TRBV2 to TRBJ2-7, with TRBD1 matching over 9 bases. Per germline, CDR1 SNHLY and CDR2 FYNNEI. J gave up 4 bases and V 7 bases, and 11 bases lay outside the gene matches. CDR3 length: 15 residues. CDR3 protein: CASTSLDRGGYEQYF. CDR3 in DNA: TGTGCCAGCACCTCCCTGGACAGGGGCGGGTACGAGCAGTACTTC.

This clonotype has a handful of counts. The rearrangement joins TRBV6-4 to TRBJ2-6; 10 bases line up with TRBD1. Looked up from germline, CDR1 is MRHNA and CDR2 is SNTAGT. J lost 4 bases, V lost 4 bases, and 7 bases had no gene match. The CDR3 has 17 amino acids. CDR3: CASSGGQGSPGANVLTF. The CDR3 coding sequence is TGTGCCAGCAGTGGGGGACAGGGGAGTCCGGGGGCCAACGTCCTGACTTTC.

This clonotype was picked up a small number of times. The V gene is TRBV6-2 or TRBV6-3, the J gene TRBJ2-1, with D perhaps TRBD1 or TRBD2 (6 bases each). The CDR3 extends over 13 amino acids. V lost 2 bases, J lost 5 bases, and 7 bases lay in between. CDR1 and CDR2 from the germline V gene are MNHEY and SVGEGT. Here the CDR3 reads CASSYGGHNEQFF. The DNA of the CDR3 is TGTGCCAGCAGTTACGGGGGGCACAATGAGCAGTTCTTC.